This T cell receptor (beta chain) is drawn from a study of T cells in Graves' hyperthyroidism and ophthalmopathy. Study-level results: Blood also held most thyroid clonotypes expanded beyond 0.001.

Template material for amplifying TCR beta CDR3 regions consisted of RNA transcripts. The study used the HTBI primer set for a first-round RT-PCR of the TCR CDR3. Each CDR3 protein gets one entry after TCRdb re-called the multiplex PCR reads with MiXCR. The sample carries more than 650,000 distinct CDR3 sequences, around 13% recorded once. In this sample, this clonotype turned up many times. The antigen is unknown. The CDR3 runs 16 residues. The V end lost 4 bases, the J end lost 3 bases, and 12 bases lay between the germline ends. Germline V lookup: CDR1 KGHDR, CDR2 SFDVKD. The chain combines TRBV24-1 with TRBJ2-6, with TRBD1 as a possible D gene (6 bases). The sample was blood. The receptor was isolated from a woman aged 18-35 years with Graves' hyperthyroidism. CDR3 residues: CATSDSGHDGANVLTF. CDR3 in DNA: TGTGCCACCAGTGACTCGGGACACGATGGGGCCAACGTCCTGACTTTC.